Shown below are 3 T cell receptor beta chains from a single sample sequenced in a study of blood T cell repertoires in COVID-19. This table comes from immunoSEQ multiplex PCR, and its TCRdb copy is limited to in-frame clones, with some not included. The top ten hold approximately 8.9% of the sample, which has 180,000 or so clones, around 83% seen once. Sequenced material: peripheral blood. The receptor source for this set is a woman aged 55-75 years with acute or convalescent COVID-19.

This chain joins TRBV19 and TRBJ1-2; no clear D. Germline V gives CDR1 LNHDA, CDR2 SQIVND (reference sequence). Trimming pared 6 bases from V and 3 bases from J, leaving 20 bases between. The CDR3 sequence is 16 residues long. The CDR3: CASSSRSEVMDYGYTF. The CDR3 DNA reads TGTGCCAGTAGCAGCCGATCAGAGGTAATGGACTATGGCTACACCTTC.

In this sample, this clone turned up once. This chain links TRBV6-1 with TRBJ1-3; 9 bases are a match to TRBD1. This CDR3 region has 16 residues. Germline-derived CDR1 and CDR2 are MNHNS and SASEGT. The V and J ends lost 2 bases and 2 bases, in that order; junction bases with no gene match: 4. The CDR3 coding sequence is TGTGCCAGCAGTGAATTTAGGACAGGGGCTGGAAACACCATATATTTT. Its translation is CASSEFRTGAGNTIYF.

V and J are TRBV6-5 and TRBJ1-6; 7 positions match TRBD1. The CDR3 spans 15 residues. V lost 6 bases, J lost 3 bases, and 5 bases stayed unmatched. In germline, CDR1 is MNHEY, CDR2 SVGAGI. CDR3 DNA: TGTGCCAGCAGCTCCGGGACAGACTATAATTCACCCCTCCACTTT. Its translation is CASSSGTDYNSPLHF.